This T cell receptor beta chain was captured by sequencing in a study of cytomegalovirus exposure and HLA in healthy donors. Broader study findings: For TCR beta chains, V- and J-gene trimming was later linked to a missense DCLRE1C variant.

The CDR3 contains 15 residues. The V and J ends lost 3 bases and 6 bases respectively, with 18 bases between them. Germline V gives CDR1 SEHNR, CDR2 FQNEAQ (reference sequence). As concerns this clone: Antigen unknown.

A multiplex PCR was run with 60 Vbeta primers and 13 Jbeta primers. The table came from immunoSEQ multiplex PCR; TCRdb's copy has only in-frame clones and leaves some out. The repertoire holds approximately 220,000 clones, over 70% seen once, with 0.71% in the top ten. The clonotype was recovered from a boy aged 2 to 10 in good health and CMV-seronegative. The gene calls are TRBV7-9 and TRBJ2-7, with D perhaps matching TRBD1 (6 bases). Sequencing was done on a sample of PBMCs. CDR3 residues: CASSFPQQGPIEQYF. In DNA form, the CDR3 reads TGTGCCAGCAGCTTCCCCCAGCAGGGGCCCATCGAGCAGTACTTC.